Listed below are T cell receptor beta chains from one sample, sequenced in a study of chemoradiotherapy in HPV16-positive cancers. The table came from immunoSEQ multiplex PCR; TCRdb's copy has only in-frame clones and leaves some out. The table records about 1,500 clones, 82% of them present only once. This specimen was tumor tissue, taken from a patient who underwent chemoradiotherapy. These receptors all come from a human donor with HPV-associated anogenital cancer. CDR3s include the opening cysteine and the closing phenylalanine or tryptophan. D genes are given only for firm matches. Clone size appears in some rows only: once, few, many, or a class for an expanded clone.

NA	TRBJ1-1	TRBV18	NA	TGTGCCAGCTCACCATCGGGGGGCAGGACTGAAGCTTTCTTT	CASSPSGGRTEAFF
NA	TRBJ1-4	TRBV5-6	NA	TGTGCCAGCACCCTGTACTCGACAAATGAAAAACTGTTTTTT	CASTLYSTNEKLFF
NA	TRBJ1-1	TRBV6-4	NA	TGTGCCAGCAGTGAAGGAGGGCAGAGCACTGAAGCTTTCTTT	CASSEGGQSTEAFF
NA	TRBJ1-5	TRBV4-2	few	TGTGCCAGCAGCCAAGATGGGGGTAGCAATCAGCCCCAGCATTTT	CASSQDGGSNQPQHF
TRBD1	TRBJ1-1	TRBV7-3	NA	TGTGCCAGCAGGCCACAGGGGGGGGGAAACACTGAAGCTTTCTTT	CASRPQGGGNTEAFF
NA	TRBJ1-1	TRBV5-1	NA	TGCGCCAGCAGCGCCGAAGGGTTGAACACTGAAGCTTTCTTT	CASSAEGLNTEAFF
NA	TRBJ2-2	TRBV27	NA	TGTGCCAGCAGCGCACAGGGTTGGGAGCTGTTTTTT	CASSAQGWELFF
NA	TRBJ2-3	TRBV4-3	NA	TGCGCCAGCAGCCCCCGACCACTAGATACGCAGTATTTT	CASSPRPLDTQYF
NA	TRBJ1-3	TRBV15	NA	TGTGCCACCAGCACCCCGACAGGTCGGGGAAACACCATATATTTT	CATSTPTGRGNTIYF
NA	TRBJ2-3	TRBV30	NA	TGTGCCTGGAGTGTCCTGGGCCTTAGCGGCACAGATACGCAGTATTTT	CAWSVLGLSGTDTQYF
NA	TRBJ2-3	TRBV5-4	NA	TGTGCCAGCAGCTTGGCTGGGGCAAACACAGATACGCAGTATTTT	CASSLAGANTDTQYF
TRBD2	TRBJ2-1	TRBV6-9	NA	TGTGCCAGCAGCCAGGCATTGCGTCTAGCGGGGGGCCACTCCTACAATGAGCAGTTCTTC	CASSQALRLAGGHSYNEQFF
NA	TRBJ1-5	TRBV5-5	NA	TGTGCCAGCAGCTTTAGTGGGGATCAGCCCCAGCATTTT	CASSFSGDQPQHF
NA	TRBJ2-2	TRBV6-5	NA	TGTGCCAGCAGTCAGTCACGGGGAACCGGGGAGCTGTTTTTT	CASSQSRGTGELFF
NA	TRBJ1-5	TRBV4-1	NA	TGCGCCAGCAGCCAAGATGTCCGACAGAACTATCAGCCCCAGCATTTT	CASSQDVRQNYQPQHF
NA	TRBJ2-1	TRBV6-1	NA	TGTGCCAGCAGAAACCGGGAAGATAACAATGAGCAGTTCTTC	CASRNREDNNEQFF
TRBD2	TRBJ2-1	TRBV10-2	NA	TGCGCCAGCAGCGACCCACTAGCGGGATTGATCAATGAGCAGTTCTTC	CASSDPLAGLINEQFF
NA	TRBJ1-5	TRBV28	NA	TGTGCCAGCAAGGAGCTTCAGTCGGGGAATCAGCCCCAGCATTTT	CASKELQSGNQPQHF
NA	TRBJ1-1	TRBV6-1	NA	TGTGCCAGCAGGGATCTGACCGGGTGGCATCCTGAAGCTTTCTTT	CASRDLTGWHPEAFF
NA	TRBJ2-1	TRBV5-4	NA	TGTGCCAGCAGCTTGGTGTCGGGGACCAAGATCGCGAATGAGCAGTTCTTC	CASSLVSGTKIANEQFF
NA	TRBJ1-2	TRBV5-8	NA	TGTGCCAGCAGCCTCGACCCGTCGGGCTACACCTTC	CASSLDPSGYTF
TRBD1	TRBJ1-1	TRBV5-4	NA	TGTGCCAGCAGCATCGGGACAGGGGCGAGTGAAGCTTTCTTT	CASSIGTGASEAFF
NA	TRBJ2-1	TRBV20-1	NA	TGCAGTGCTTTAGCGGACAATGAGCAGTTCTTC	CSALADNEQFF
NA	TRBJ1-2	TRBV5-1	NA	TGCGCCAGCAGCTTCGAGGGGGACTATGGCTACACCTTC	CASSFEGDYGYTF
NA	TRBJ1-1	TRBV6-1	NA	TGTGCCAGCGTCCTTTCGGGAAGGACTGAAGCTTTCTTT	CASVLSGRTEAFF
NA	TRBJ2-5	TRBV4-3	NA	TGCGCCAGCAGCCAAGATATCCTAGCAGGTCGGGAGACCCAGTACTTC	CASSQDILAGRETQYF
TRBD2	TRBJ2-1	TRBV30	NA	TGTGCCTGGAGGAGGCGCCCAGGGCTAGCGGGGGGGCACACCTACAATGAGCAGTTCTTC	CAWRRRPGLAGGHTYNEQFF
TRBD2	TRBJ2-3	TRBV7-2	once	TGTGCCAGCAGCTTATTGCCTAGCGGGGGGTCTAGCACAGATACGCAGTATTTT	CASSLLPSGGSSTDTQYF
NA	TRBJ1-3	TRBV29-1	NA	TGCAGCGTGCGGGGTTCTGGAAACACCATATATTTT	CSVRGSGNTIYF
NA	TRBJ1-1	TRBV28	NA	TGTGCCAGCGTGGCCTGGGATCGTAGCACTGAAGCTTTCTTT	CASVAWDRSTEAFF
TRBD1	TRBJ1-5	TRBV27	NA	TGTGCCAGCGGTCAGGGGGCAACGGGCAATCAGCCCCAGCATTTT	CASGQGATGNQPQHF
NA	TRBJ1-6	TRBV11-2	NA	TGTGCCAGCAGCTTAGTCCGAATACTTAATTCACCCCTCCACTTT	CASSLVRILNSPLHF
NA	TRBJ2-1	TRBV9	NA	TGTGCCAGCAGCGTAGCGAAGAGGGGGGGAGGGGACGATGAGCAGTTCTTC	CASSVAKRGGGDDEQFF
TRBD1	TRBJ1-5	TRBV27	NA	TGTGCCAGCAGATACAGGGGACGGAGCAATCAGCCCCAGCATTTT	CASRYRGRSNQPQHF
NA	TRBJ2-2	TRBV27	NA	TGTGCCAGCTTAGACAGGTCCGGGGAGCTGTTTTTT	CASLDRSGELFF
TRBD2	TRBJ2-7	TRBV5-1	few	TGCGCCAGCAGCTCGGGACTAGCGGGGACCTACGAGCAGTACTTC	CASSSGLAGTYEQYF